The present T cell receptor beta chain was sequenced within a study of radiotherapy plus CTLA-4 blockade in lung cancer. Overall study context: An objective response was seen in 15% to 20% of patients, and disease control in 25% to 40%.

V lost 5 bases, J lost 5 bases, and 15 bases lay in between. In germline, CDR1 is MNHEY, CDR2 SMNVEV (reference sequence). The CDR3 has 15 amino acids. This clone showed up just a few times. The antigen remains unidentified. People whose metastatic non-small-cell lung cancer was chemo-refractory got focal radiation along with CTLA-4 blockade by ipilimumab. TCRdb keeps only in-frame clones here, not all; method: immunoSEQ multiplex PCR. The table includes around 77,000 clones, roughly 80% detected once. Study conclusions and caveats: Together with interferon-beta, which increased in serum after radiation, early dynamic changes in blood T cell clones were reportedly the best predictors of response. Blood saw expansion of tumor-derived TCR clones after radiotherapy plus ipilimumab.

The chain has TRBV27 and TRBJ1-4, with D possibly being TRBD1 (6 bases). The TCR originated in a human donor with non-small cell lung cancer whose response to radiotherapy plus ipilimumab could not be evaluated. Sequencing was performed on peripheral blood, taken from a patient treated with radiotherapy plus ipilimumab. The CDR3 spells CASSRQQGGNEKLFF. In DNA, the CDR3 is TGTGCCAGCAGTCGACAACAGGGAGGGAATGAAAAACTGTTTTTT.